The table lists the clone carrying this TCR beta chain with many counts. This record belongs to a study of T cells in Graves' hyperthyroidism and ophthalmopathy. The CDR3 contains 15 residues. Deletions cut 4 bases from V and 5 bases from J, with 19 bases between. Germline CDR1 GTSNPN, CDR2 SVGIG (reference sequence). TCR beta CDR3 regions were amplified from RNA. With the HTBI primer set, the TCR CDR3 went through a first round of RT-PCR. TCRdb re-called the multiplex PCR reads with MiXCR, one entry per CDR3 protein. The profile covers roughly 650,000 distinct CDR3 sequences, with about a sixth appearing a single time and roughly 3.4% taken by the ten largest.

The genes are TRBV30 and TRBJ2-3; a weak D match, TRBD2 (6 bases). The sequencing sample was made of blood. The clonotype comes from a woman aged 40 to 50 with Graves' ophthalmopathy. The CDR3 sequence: CAWNPSGQGGDTQYF. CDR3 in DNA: TGTGCCTGGAACCCTTCAGGGCAGGGAGGAGATACGCAGTATTTT.